The 24 T cell receptor beta chains below all came from one sample that was sequenced in a study of glioma-infiltrating T cells after dendritic cell vaccination. Assay: immunoSEQ multiplex PCR; the TCRdb copy retains only in-frame clones and omits some. The sample holds about 99,000 clones; around 80% are singletons and the top ten take roughly 5.5%. The time point: after dendritic cell vaccination, including at tumor progression/relapse. The starting material was blood, obtained after dendritic cell vaccination. Receptors were obtained from a human donor with glioblastoma.

The sample holds a few counts of this clone. The chain links TRBV5-1 to TRBJ2-7; D may be TRBD2 (6 bases). From germline, CDR1 is SGHRS and CDR2 YFSETQ. The CDR3 is 13 amino acids. Trimming pared 2 bases from V and 4 bases from J, leaving 10 bases between. CDR3 amino acids: CASSFAGNYEQYF. CDR3 coding DNA: TGCGCCAGCAGCTTTGCGGGAAATTACGAGCAGTACTTC.

The chain carries TRBV27 and TRBJ2-7; D uncertain. This CDR3 has 14 residues. Germline V gene data show CDR1 as MNHEY and CDR2 as SMNVEV (reference sequence). The germline V and J ends were trimmed by 6 bases and 5 bases, with 17 bases remaining between them. The CDR3 region is CASRSGSRGHEQYF. CDR3 nucleotide sequence: TGTGCCAGCAGATCGGGTAGTCGCGGCCACGAGCAGTACTTC.

This chain joins TRBV15 and TRBJ2-7; 10 nucleotides line up with TRBD1. The trim removed 1 base at V and 2 bases at J, leaving 2 bases unmatched. Germline CDR1 is LNHNV and CDR2 is YYDKDF (reference sequence). The CDR3 is 15 residues long. This chain's CDR3 is CATSRAGTGAYEQYF. The DNA of the CDR3 is TGTGCCACCAGCAGAGCTGGGACAGGGGCCTACGAGCAGTACTTC.

The chain links TRBV5-1 to TRBJ2-1; TRBD2 agrees at 10 bases. The V gene end was trimmed by 3 bases and the J gene end by 3 bases; junction bases not matched to a gene: 3. Germline loops: CDR1 SGHRS, CDR2 YFSETQ. This CDR3 region has 15 residues. The CDR3 DNA reads as TGCGCCAGCAGCTCAAGGACTAGCGGCTACAATGAGCAGTTCTTC. This codes for CASSSRTSGYNEQFF.

This chain connects TRBV19 to TRBJ2-7, with D tentatively TRBD1 (5 bases). This CDR3 is built from 12 residues. CDR1 LNHDA and CDR2 SQIVND come from the germline V gene (reference sequence). V lost 0 bases, J lost 6 bases, and 6 bases lay in between. The CDR3 DNA follows: TGTGCCAGTAGTATAGATAGGGGCGAGCAGTACTTC. It specifies CASSIDRGEQYF.

The chain combines TRBV6-1 with TRBJ1-1; no reliable D call. The germline V gene encodes CDR1 MNHNS and CDR2 SASEGT. The V end lost 7 bases, the J end lost 5 bases, and 14 bases lay between the germline ends. CDR3 length: 13 residues. CDR3 in amino acids: CASTAVVKTEAFF. As DNA, the CDR3 is TGTGCCAGCACCGCGGTTGTAAAAACTGAAGCTTTCTTT.

Concerning this clone: This sample also contains other DNA sequences that code for the same CDR3. The V and J genes are TRBV7-2 and TRBJ1-6; D remains unclear. Germline CDR1 reads SGHTA; CDR2 reads FQGNSA. The CDR3 runs 14 residues. Trimming left V 1 base short and J 4 bases short, with 5 bases between. CDR3 sequence reads: CASSLGGYNSPLHF. CDR3 DNA: TGTGCCAGCAGCTTAGGAGGTTATAATTCACCCCTCCACTTT.

The chain links TRBV29-1 to TRBJ2-1; 10 bases are a match to TRBD1. Germline V gene sequence: CDR1 SQVTM, CDR2 ANQGSEA. V gave up 0 bases and J gave up 9 bases; unmatched junction bases: 11. The CDR3 runs to 16 residues. The chain's CDR3 is CSVEDPGTGVLGEQFF. CDR3 DNA: TGCAGCGTTGAAGATCCCGGGACAGGGGTTTTGGGTGAGCAGTTCTTC.

J is TRBJ1-4 and V is TRBV7-2; 7 bases are shared with TRBD1. Germline V CDR1 and CDR2: SGHTA, FQGNSA. The CDR3 runs 14 residues. J lost 3 bases, V lost 5 bases, and 3 bases had no gene match. The CDR3 DNA reads as TGTGCCAGCAGCCAACAGGGGTCTAATGAAAAACTGTTTTTT. It translates to CASSQQGSNEKLFF.

The V and J genes are TRBV27 and TRBJ2-1; 9 bases agree with TRBD2. The CDR3 length is 13 residues. The germline gives CDR1 MNHEY, CDR2 SMNVEV (reference sequence). V trimming: 11 bases; J trimming: 8 bases; junction bases outside the gene matches: 10. The CDR3 bases are TGTGCCTCAAAAGCGGGGGGTAGCTATGAGCAGTTCTTC. Residues: CASKAGGSYEQFF.

V gene TRBV5-1 combines with J gene TRBJ2-7; tentatively, D is TRBD1 (6 bases). V was shortened by 5 bases and J by 3 bases, with 21 bases between the two germline ends. CDR3 length: 16 amino acids. Germline CDR1 SGHRS, CDR2 YFSETQ. The CDR3 spells CASRTALTGFNYEQYF. CDR3 bases: TGCGCCAGCAGGACAGCCCTCACAGGGTTCAACTACGAGCAGTACTTC.

This clone occurred many times. The chain couples TRBV10-3 to TRBJ2-3, with TRBD2 as a possible D gene (7 bases). Trimming cost V 4 bases and J 9 bases, with 11 bases left between them. CDR1 ENHRY and CDR2 SYGVKD come from the germline V gene. The CDR3 totals 12 residues. In DNA form, the CDR3 reads TGTGCCATCAGTGTAGGGGGGGCCACGCAGTATTTT. Translation gives CAISVGGATQYF.

The V and J genes are TRBV7-2 and TRBJ1-5; D is undetermined. The CDR3 is 17 amino acids. Deletions cut 1 base from V and 4 bases from J, with 17 bases between. The germline V gene encodes CDR1 SGHTA and CDR2 FQGNSA. The CDR3 here is CASSLGWARALNQPQHF. CDR3 coding DNA: TGTGCCAGCAGCTTAGGTTGGGCGAGGGCTCTGAATCAGCCCCAGCATTTT. The whole variable domain, filled in from reference TRBV7-2 and TRBJ1-5, reads GAGVSQSPSNKVTEKGKDVELRCDPISGHTALYWYRQSLGQGLEFLIYFQGNSAPDKSGLPSDRFSAERTGGSVSTLTIQRTQQEDSAVYLCASSLGWARALNQPQHFGDGTRLSIL.

The chain carries TRBV10-3 and TRBJ2-1; 11 positions match TRBD2. Germline CDR1 ENHRY, CDR2 SYGVKD. The junction had 5 bases not matched to a gene; V was cut back by 9 bases and J by 4 bases. CDR3 length equals 14 residues. In DNA form, the CDR3 reads TGTGCCATTATGACTAGCGGGGTTTACAATGAGCAGTTCTTC. Translation: CAIMTSGVYNEQFF.

This clone has just a few counts. The rearrangement links TRBV28 to TRBJ2-1, with D perhaps TRBD1 (6 bases). The CDR3 totals 14 residues. Trimming left V 7 bases short and J 7 bases short, with 17 bases between. Germline assignment: CDR1 MDHEN and CDR2 SYDVKM. This CDR3 reads CASTVQGYRNEQFF. CDR3 sequence (DNA): TGTGCCAGCACCGTTCAGGGGTATCGGAATGAGCAGTTCTTC.

V is TRBV7-9 and J is TRBJ2-2; tentative D call: TRBD2 (6 bases). Germline V gene data show CDR1 as SEHNR and CDR2 as FQNEAQ (reference sequence). V was cut by 5 bases and J by 7 bases, with 17 bases left in between. This CDR3 has 15 residues. CDR3 amino acids: CASSVYGTRGGELFF. The CDR3 DNA follows: TGTGCCAGCAGCGTATACGGGACTCGCGGCGGGGAGCTGTTTTTT.

This chain connects TRBV6-5 to TRBJ1-6; D is undetermined. This CDR3 is built from 16 residues. Germline CDR1 reads MNHEY; CDR2 reads SVGAGI. The V and J ends lost 4 bases and 6 bases respectively, with 16 bases between them. CDR3 coding DNA: TGTGCCAGCAGTTCCCTCGACCTCGCGGGTAATTCACCCCTCCACTTT. Its protein is CASSSLDLAGNSPLHF.

The CDR3 here is CASRTGGAGYGYTF. The CDR3 DNA is TGTGCCAGCAGGACAGGGGGCGCAGGCTATGGCTACACCTTC. V usage is TRBV6-1 and J usage is TRBJ1-2; TRBD1 matches at 10 bases. The germline V gene has CDR1 MNHNS and CDR2 SASEGT. V lost 6 bases to trimming and J lost 4 bases; unmatched junction nucleotides: 5. The CDR3 is 14 amino acids.

This chain connects TRBV10-2 to TRBJ1-2; TRBD1 aligns across 7 bases. Unmatched junction bases numbered 13, after V lost 6 bases and J lost 0 bases. Looked up from germline, CDR1 is WSHSY and CDR2 is SAAADI. The CDR3 spans 17 residues. The CDR3 region is CASSVLGQVSSNYGYTF. CDR3 nucleotides: TGCGCCAGCAGCGTTCTAGGACAGGTATCCTCTAACTATGGCTACACCTTC.

The V call is TRBV14, the J call TRBJ2-7; D uncertain. Germline assignment: CDR1 SGHDN and CDR2 FVKESK. The CDR3 totals 13 residues. The germline V and J ends were trimmed by 4 bases and 2 bases, with 9 bases remaining between them. The DNA for the CDR3 is TGTGCCAGCAGCCTGAGTCTCACCTACGAGCAGTACTTC. Its translation: CASSLSLTYEQYF.

The chain couples TRBV15 to TRBJ2-1; D is unclear. Germline V gives CDR1 LNHNV, CDR2 YYDKDF (reference sequence). The length of the CDR3 is 15 residues. Trimming cost V 0 bases and J 12 bases, with 18 bases left between them. CDR3 sequence reads: CATSRDYPGGPGQFF. CDR3 sequence (DNA): TGTGCCACCAGCAGAGATTACCCCGGTGGTCCGGGGCAGTTCTTC.

This clone has just one count. The rearrangement joins TRBV10-2 to TRBJ1-4; 9 bases fit TRBD1. The germline V gene has CDR1 WSHSY and CDR2 SAAADI. There are 16 residues in the CDR3. V gave up 0 bases and J gave up 7 bases; unmatched junction bases: 6. CDR3 in DNA: TGCGCCAGCAGTGAGTCGAGCAGGACAGGGGTTGAAAAACTGTTTTTT. Its protein is CASSESSRTGVEKLFF.

The chain carries TRBV27 and TRBJ1-4; D perhaps matches TRBD1 (5 bases). CDR1 is MNHEY, CDR2 SMNVEV, per germline (reference sequence). V was trimmed by 4 bases and J by 0 bases, leaving 9 bases between them. This CDR3 has 15 amino acids. The CDR3, as DNA: TGTGCCAGCAGTTCTCCAGGGTCAACTAATGAAAAACTGTTTTTT. It is translated as CASSSPGSTNEKLFF.

The rearrangement joins TRBV4-1 to TRBJ2-7, with a weak D call TRBD2 (6 bases). The germline CDR1 and CDR2 sequences are MGHRA and YSYEKL. This CDR3 spans 13 amino acids. V was trimmed by 4 bases and J by 4 bases, leaving 11 bases between them. The CDR3 is CASSPYRGYEQYF. DNA of the CDR3: TGCGCCAGCAGCCCCTATCGGGGGTACGAGCAGTACTTC.